This is a list of T cell receptor beta chains from one sample in a study of CD8+ T cells in alopecia areata. Profiling relied on immunoSEQ multiplex PCR, and the TCRdb table lists in-frame clones only, not all of them. The repertoire holds around 120,000 clones, with less than 45% as singletons. Sequenced input: CD4+ T cells sorted from blood. Receptors originate from a human donor with alopecia areata. CDR3s include the opening cysteine and the closing phenylalanine or tryptophan. A D gene is named only where the DNA matches it firmly. For some rows the clone size is stated as once, few or many, or as a class when expanded; others skip it.

clone size	D gene	V gene	J gene	CDR3 protein	CDR3 DNA
few	NA	TRBV12-5	TRBJ1-5	CATSSMGQPQHF	TGTGCTACCTCCTCAATGGGTCAGCCCCAGCATTTT
NA	NA	TRBV4-1	TRBJ2-3	CASSQDPPTQYF	TGCGCCAGCAGCCAAGATCCCCCGACGCAGTATTTT
NA	TRBD1	TRBV4-3	TRBJ2-1	CASSQDKGTGEFF	TGCGCCAGCAGCCAAGATAAAGGGACAGGAGAATTCTTC
few	TRBD1	TRBV2	TRBJ1-5	CASSVGRGQQPQHF	TGTGCCAGCAGTGTTGGCAGGGGGCAACAGCCCCAGCATTTT
NA	TRBD2	TRBV7-7	TRBJ2-2	CASSLLAGANTGELFF	TGTGCTAGCAGCTTACTAGCGGGGGCGAACACCGGGGAGCTGTTTTTT
NA	NA	TRBV19	TRBJ1-5	CASSISEVMQPQHF	TGTGCCAGTAGTATATCCGAGGTGATGCAGCCCCAGCATTTT
NA	TRBD2	TRBV5-1	TRBJ2-7	CASSLLAGSSGEQYF	TGCGCCAGCAGCTTACTAGCGGGGAGCTCCGGCGAGCAGTACTTC
few	TRBD1	TRBV29-1	TRBJ2-5	CSVGTDGETQYF	TGCAGCGTGGGGACAGACGGGGAGACCCAGTACTTC
few	TRBD2	TRBV18	TRBJ2-2	CASSPSTSGSNTGELFF	TGTGCCAGCTCACCGTCGACTAGCGGGTCGAACACCGGGGAGCTGTTTTTT
NA	NA	TRBV29-1	TRBJ2-7	CSVGDPPHEQYF	TGCAGCGTCGGGGACCCTCCCCACGAGCAGTACTTC
NA	NA	TRBV30	TRBJ2-2	CAWSRGVAGELFF	TGTGCCTGGAGTCGTGGCGTCGCCGGGGAGCTGTTTTTT
few	NA	TRBV7-2	TRBJ2-5	CASSSHNVETQYF	TGTGCCAGCAGCTCCCACAACGTGGAGACCCAGTACTTC
NA	NA	TRBV27	TRBJ1-4	CASSLHRPPAEKLFF	TGTGCCAGCAGTTTACACCGGCCGCCGGCGGAAAAACTGTTTTTT
NA	NA	TRBV6-6	TRBJ2-5	CASSYSSLSSETQYF	TGTGCCAGCAGTTACTCGTCCTTATCTAGCGAGACCCAGTACTTC
NA	NA	TRBV15	TRBJ1-1	CATSWRGGASTEAFF	TGTGCCACCTCTTGGAGGGGGGGCGCGTCCACTGAAGCTTTCTTT
few	TRBD1	TRBV29-1	TRBJ2-6	CSVGGRGQSSGANVLTF	TGCAGCGTTGGTGGTCGGGGACAGAGCTCTGGGGCCAACGTCCTGACTTTC
NA	NA	TRBV14	TRBJ1-2	CASSQVGSPGHGYTF	TGTGCCAGCAGCCAAGTCGGTTCACCCGGACATGGCTACACCTTC
NA	TRBD1	TRBV5-1	TRBJ2-7	CASRRGQGPYEQYF	TGCGCCAGCAGAAGGGGACAGGGACCCTACGAGCAGTACTTC
NA	NA	TRBV29-1	TRBJ1-2	CSGLQGGGGYTF	TGCAGCGGTCTACAGGGCGGGGGTGGCTACACCTTC
NA	NA	TRBV5-1	TRBJ1-2	CASSLTSPGYGYTF	TGCGCCAGCAGCCTTACATCTCCTGGCTATGGCTACACCTTC
NA	NA	TRBV29-1	TRBJ1-1	CSVEDAPRGTEAFF	TGCAGCGTTGAAGATGCCCCCAGAGGCACTGAAGCTTTCTTT
NA	NA	TRBV30	TRBJ2-3	CALISESTDTQYF	TGTGCCTTGATAAGCGAAAGCACAGATACGCAGTATTTT
few	NA	TRBV28	TRBJ2-7	CASSRRTSAYEQYF	TGTGCCAGCAGTCGACGGACGTCCGCCTACGAGCAGTACTTC
NA	NA	TRBV7-2	TRBJ2-5	CASSLSGGETQYF	TGTGCCAGCAGCTTAAGTGGTGGAGAGACCCAGTACTTC
once	NA	TRBV9	TRBJ1-1	CASSYLGGQNTEAFF	TGTGCCAGCAGTTACCTAGGGGGGCAGAACACTGAAGCTTTCTTT
NA	TRBD2	TRBV5-1	TRBJ2-1	CASSLGLIGRALDEQFF	TGCGCCAGCAGCTTGGGCTTGATCGGGAGGGCCTTAGATGAGCAGTTCTTC
NA	TRBD1	TRBV30	TRBJ2-1	CAWSPNRGEQFF	TGTGCCTGGAGCCCAAACAGGGGTGAGCAGTTCTTC
NA	NA	TRBV30	TRBJ2-7	CAWGTYYEQYF	TGTGCCTGGGGGACCTACTACGAGCAGTACTTC
NA	NA	TRBV7-9	TRBJ2-1	CASSLASPSLYNEQFF	TGTGCCAGCAGCTTAGCCAGCCCCTCATTATACAATGAGCAGTTCTTC
NA	TRBD1	TRBV29-1	TRBJ2-7	CSVVDRGVDYEQYF	TGCAGCGTGGTCGACAGGGGAGTGGACTACGAGCAGTACTTC
NA	TRBD1	TRBV2	TRBJ2-5	CASSSQGARGETQYF	TGTGCCAGCAGTTCCCAGGGGGCGCGAGGGGAGACCCAGTACTTC
NA	NA	TRBV14	TRBJ1-6	CASSQDGGTVTSPLHF	TGTGCCAGCAGCCAGGATGGAGGGACTGTGACTTCACCCCTCCACTTT
NA	NA	TRBV7-9	TRBJ1-2	CASSFEGYGYTF	TGTGCCAGCAGCTTTGAGGGTTATGGCTACACCTTC
NA	TRBD1	TRBV5-1	TRBJ2-5	CASSQTGTGETQYF	TGCGCCAGCAGCCAGACCGGGACAGGGGAGACCCAGTACTTC
few	NA	TRBV30	TRBJ2-2	CAWAYREFGELFF	TGTGCCTGGGCCTATCGGGAATTCGGGGAGCTGTTTTTT
few	TRBD2	TRBV29-1	TRBJ2-1	CSALAGGGYNEQFF	TGCAGCGCACTAGCGGGAGGGGGATACAATGAGCAGTTCTTC
NA	TRBD2	TRBV29-1	TRBJ2-1	CSVEHLAGSSYNEQFF	TGCAGCGTTGAGCACCTAGCGGGGAGCTCCTACAATGAGCAGTTCTTC
NA	TRBD1	TRBV4-3	TRBJ2-1	CASSHPDRGRKYNEQFF	TGCGCCAGCAGCCACCCGGACAGGGGGCGAAAGTACAATGAGCAGTTCTTC
NA	TRBD2	TRBV7-2	TRBJ2-7	CASSYTSGGASYEQYF	TGTGCCAGCAGCTATACGAGCGGGGGGGCCTCCTACGAGCAGTACTTC
NA	NA	TRBV15	TRBJ2-4	CATSSAGDIQYF	TGTGCCACCAGCAGTGCAGGGGACATTCAGTACTTC
NA	TRBD2	TRBV30	TRBJ2-7	CAWRRGGEEQYF	TGTGCCTGGAGGCGGGGGGGAGAAGAGCAGTACTTC
NA	NA	TRBV15	TRBJ2-1	CATRGRSYNEQFF	TGTGCCACCAGGGGTCGGTCCTACAATGAGCAGTTCTTC
NA	NA	TRBV20-1	TRBJ1-5	CSANNGPQHF	TGCAGTGCTAACAATGGGCCCCAGCATTTT
NA	NA	TRBV29-1	TRBJ2-7	CSVSIRGNEQYF	TGCAGCGTGTCTATCAGGGGAAACGAGCAGTACTTC
few	TRBD1	TRBV15	TRBJ2-3	CATSRPVRDRATDTQYF	TGTGCCACCAGCAGACCCGTCCGGGACAGGGCGACAGATACGCAGTATTTT
few	NA	TRBV29-1	TRBJ2-1	CSVALSFSNEQFF	TGCAGCGTTGCGCTTAGCTTCTCCAATGAGCAGTTCTTC
NA	NA	TRBV19	TRBJ2-2	CASSIRPGDTGELFF	TGTGCCAGTAGTATACGCCCAGGGGACACCGGGGAGCTGTTTTTT
NA	NA	TRBV6-5	TRBJ1-5	CASSYSHEKGQPQHF	TGTGCCAGCAGTTACTCCCACGAAAAAGGGCAGCCCCAGCATTTT
many	NA	TRBV29-1	TRBJ2-1	CSVDGVYNEQFF	TGCAGCGTAGACGGGGTGTACAATGAGCAGTTCTTC
NA	TRBD2	TRBV28	TRBJ2-5	CASTSGSLAETQYF	TGTGCCAGCACTAGCGGGAGTCTCGCAGAGACCCAGTACTTC
few	TRBD1	TRBV7-2	TRBJ2-1	CASSLQTGEVFF	TGTGCCAGCAGCTTACAGACAGGGGAAGTGTTCTTC
few	NA	TRBV5-6	TRBJ2-3	CASSLKTGGGTDTQYF	TGTGCCAGCAGCTTGAAGACGGGGGGCGGCACAGATACGCAGTATTTT
NA	TRBD1	TRBV7-9	TRBJ1-1	CASSAETGHTEAFF	TGTGCCAGCAGCGCCGAGACAGGGCACACTGAAGCTTTCTTT
few	TRBD2	TRBV7-2	TRBJ2-7	CASSFSGHSYEQYF	TGTGCCAGCAGCTTTAGCGGGCACTCCTACGAGCAGTACTTC
NA	NA	TRBV2	TRBJ2-7	CASFRDPYEQYF	TGTGCCAGCTTCCGGGACCCCTACGAGCAGTACTTC
NA	NA	TRBV6-5	TRBJ1-2	CASSYRASYTF	TGTGCCAGCAGTTACCGGGCCTCCTACACCTTC
NA	TRBD2	TRBV28	TRBJ2-6	CASSLELAGGKSVLTF	TGTGCCAGCAGTTTAGAACTAGCGGGAGGTAAGAGCGTCCTGACTTTC
NA	NA	TRBV4-1	TRBJ2-1	CASSPSQGRINEQFF	TGCGCCAGCAGCCCCTCTCAAGGTCGGATCAATGAGCAGTTCTTC
few	NA	TRBV29-1	TRBJ1-1	CSVERGPEAFF	TGCAGCGTTGAAAGGGGACCTGAAGCTTTCTTT
NA	NA	TRBV23-1	TRBJ1-1	CASSPKNTEAFF	TGCGCCAGCAGCCCGAAGAACACTGAAGCTTTCTTT